Listed below are T cell receptor beta chains from one sample, sequenced in a study of blood T cell repertoires in COVID-19. TCRdb's table, derived via immunoSEQ multiplex PCR, lists solely in-frame clones and lacks some. The top ten clones hold approximately 4% of a sample with 200,000 to 300,000 clones, roughly 85% of them seen once. The material sequenced was PBMCs or T cells enriched from blood (not recorded which). The source of these receptors is a woman between 40 and 55 years old who had been exposed to COVID-19. Each CDR3 is given with its conserved first and last residue. D genes are given only for firm matches. Size tells how often a clone was seen (once, few, many) or the class of an expanded clone, and some rows leave it out.

d_gene | j_gene | v_gene | abundance | CDR3nt | CDR3aa
TRBD1 | TRBJ1-2 | TRBV5-1 | . | TGCGCCAGCAGCCTAGGGACAGGGCAGGGCTACACCTTC | CASSLGTGQGYTF
. | TRBJ1-2 | TRBV7-3 | . | TGTGCCAGCAGCCCCGGACAGTTGGGAGGCTACACCTTC | CASSPGQLGGYTF
. | TRBJ1-3 | TRBV5-5 | many | TGTGCCAGCAGGATGGGACTTGGAGGGGATGGAAACACCATATATTTT | CASRMGLGGDGNTIYF
. | TRBJ2-2 | TRBV7-3 | . | TGTGCCAGCAGTCTGGACAGCGGGGAGCTGTTTTTT | CASSLDSGELFF
TRBD2 | TRBJ2-5 | TRBV5-1 | . | TGCGCCAGCAGCTCGACCCCCCTCGGGGGGGAAGAGACCCAGTACTTC | CASSSTPLGGEETQYF
TRBD1 | TRBJ2-1 | TRBV7-9 | . | TGTGCCAGCAGCCCCAGGACAGGGTCGCCCTACAATGAGCAGTTCTTC | CASSPRTGSPYNEQFF
TRBD1 | TRBJ2-1 | TRBV7-3 | few | TGTGCCAGCAGCTGGGGACAGGCAATGATGGATGAGCAGTTCTTC | CASSWGQAMMDEQFF
TRBD2 | TRBJ2-2 | TRBV19 | few | TGTGCCAGTAGTATGGGCGGGGGGTACACCGGGGAGCTGTTTTTT | CASSMGGGYTGELFF
TRBD1 | TRBJ1-4 | TRBV30 | . | TGTGCCTGGAGTCGAGGGGGCCGCGAAAAACTGTTTTTT | CAWSRGGREKLFF
. | TRBJ2-7 | TRBV7-9 | . | TGTGCCAGCAGCTCACCCAGGGGGGCCTACGAGCAGTACTTC | CASSSPRGAYEQYF
. | TRBJ1-4 | TRBV18 | . | TGTGCCAGCCCCGGCGGAGAAAAACTGTTTTTT | CASPGGEKLFF
TRBD1 | TRBJ1-6 | TRBV7-2 | . | TGTGCCAGCAGTTACGGACAGGGGGCAAATTCACCCCTCCACTTT | CASSYGQGANSPLHF
. | TRBJ1-1 | TRBV4-1 | . | TGCGCCAGCAGCCAAGATCCTAACACTGAAGCTTTCTTT | CASSQDPNTEAFF
TRBD1 | TRBJ1-2 | TRBV15 | . | TGTGCCACCCAGGACGCCACAGGGGGTGGCTACACCTTC | CATQDATGGGYTF
. | TRBJ2-3 | TRBV5-6 | . | TGTGCCAGCAGCCCGTATCCCCGTGGGGCTTCTAGCACAGATACGCAGTATTTT | CASSPYPRGASSTDTQYF
TRBD1 | TRBJ1-1 | TRBV29-1 | . | TGCAGCGTTTTTTACAGGGGGCCCACTGAAGCTTTCTTT | CSVFYRGPTEAFF
TRBD1 | TRBJ2-7 | TRBV2 | . | TGTGCCAGCAGAGCCGGGACAGGGGGCTTCTCCTACGAGCAGTACTTC | CASRAGTGGFSYEQYF
TRBD1 | TRBJ2-3 | TRBV6-6 | . | TGTGCCAGCAGTTCGACAGGGGGCTCAGGCACAGATACGCAGTATTTT | CASSSTGGSGTDTQYF
. | TRBJ1-2 | TRBV7-8 | . | TGTGCCAGCACCCCCCTGGGGCCTAACTATGGCTACACCTTC | CASTPLGPNYGYTF
TRBD1 | TRBJ1-2 | TRBV5-4 | few | TGTGCCAGCAGCCCGGACAGGGCCCCTTCGCATGGCTACACCTTC | CASSPDRAPSHGYTF
TRBD1 | TRBJ1-2 | TRBV19 | . | TGTGCCAGTAGTTCAACAGGGGCGGGGAACTATGGCTACACCTTC | CASSSTGAGNYGYTF
TRBD1 | TRBJ1-1 | TRBV10-2 | . | TGCGCCAGCAGGGCAGGGGGGAACACTGAAGCTTTCTTT | CASRAGGNTEAFF
. | TRBJ2-7 | TRBV18 | . | TGTGCCAGCTCACCGGCCGACGAGCAGTACTTC | CASSPADEQYF
. | TRBJ1-2 | TRBV5-4 | . | TGTGCCAGCAGCAAGGAGGCAGTCTCCTTTGGCCATGGCTACACCTTC | CASSKEAVSFGHGYTF
TRBD1 | TRBJ2-5 | TRBV7-2 | . | TGTGCCAGCAGCTATCCAGGGGGCGGGGAGACCCAGTACTTC | CASSYPGGGETQYF
. | TRBJ1-6 | TRBV18 | . | TGTGCCAGCTCACCACGTACAGATAATTCACCCCTCCACTTT | CASSPRTDNSPLHF
. | TRBJ1-1 | TRBV19 | . | TGTGCCACCCTACCGGCGGGGACCACTGAAGCTTTCTTT | CATLPAGTTEAFF
. | TRBJ1-5 | TRBV7-9 | . | TGTGCCAGCAGCGAGGCGGGGGGCAATCAGCCCCAGCATTTT | CASSEAGGNQPQHF
TRBD1 | TRBJ1-1 | TRBV5-1 | . | TGCGCCAGCAGCGACGGACAGGGGGGGTACACTGAAGCTTTCTTT | CASSDGQGGYTEAFF
. | TRBJ1-5 | TRBV27 | . | TGTGCCAGCAGTTTGGGTTCAGGAAGCAATCAGCCCCAGCATTTT | CASSLGSGSNQPQHF
TRBD1 | TRBJ1-5 | TRBV6-1 | . | TGTGCCAGCAGTGAGATGACAGGGAACAATCAGCCCCAGCATTTT | CASSEMTGNNQPQHF
. | TRBJ1-2 | TRBV14 | few | TGTGCCAGCTCCCCGGGTGCGGGGGGCTACACCTTC | CASSPGAGGYTF
TRBD1 | TRBJ2-5 | TRBV9 | . | TGTGCCAGCGCCAGGGACAGACAAGAGACCCAGTACTTC | CASARDRQETQYF
TRBD2 | TRBJ2-1 | TRBV9 | . | TGTGCCAGCAGCGCTAGCGGGGGGGACCCTTACAATGAGCAGTTCTTC | CASSASGGDPYNEQFF
TRBD2 | TRBJ2-1 | TRBV5-1 | once | TGCGCCAGCAGCGCCGGGCTAGCGGGCAATGAGCAGTTCTTC | CASSAGLAGNEQFF
TRBD1 | TRBJ2-3 | TRBV19 | . | TGTGCCAGTAGTAGGGGGACAGGGGCCACAGATACGCAGTATTTT | CASSRGTGATDTQYF
. | TRBJ2-6 | TRBV5-1 | few | TGCGCCAGCAGCCCTGAGTGGTCTGGGGCCAACGTCCTGACTTTC | CASSPEWSGANVLTF
TRBD1 | TRBJ1-3 | TRBV19 | . | TGTGCCAGCCGAAGACAGGGGGAAGGAAACACCATATATTTT | CASRRQGEGNTIYF
. | TRBJ2-3 | TRBV9 | . | TGTGCCAGCAGCGTAGCGGTGGAGGCAGATACGCAGTATTTT | CASSVAVEADTQYF
. | TRBJ2-2 | TRBV5-4 | . | TGTGCCAGCAGCTTGGGTGCAGGGGTGGGCCCCGGGGAGCTGTTTTTT | CASSLGAGVGPGELFF
. | TRBJ2-7 | TRBV4-1 | . | TGCGCCAGCAGCCAAAGGGGGGGTCCATCCTACGAGCAGTACTTC | CASSQRGGPSYEQYF
. | TRBJ1-1 | TRBV24-1 | once | TGTGCCACCAGTGATCCAGGGATTTCTGAAGCTTTCTTT | CATSDPGISEAFF
TRBD1 | TRBJ1-5 | TRBV18 | once | TGTGCCAGCTCACTCGGGACAGGTGGGGATCAGCCCCAGCATTTT | CASSLGTGGDQPQHF
. | TRBJ2-7 | TRBV5-5 | few | TGTGCCAGCAGCTTGAGCAGGACCTACGAGCAGTACTTC | CASSLSRTYEQYF
TRBD1 | TRBJ2-2 | TRBV28 | . | TGTGCCAGCAGTCCCCAGGACAGGGGAGGCACCGGGGAGCTGTTTTTT | CASSPQDRGGTGELFF
TRBD1 | TRBJ2-1 | TRBV3-1/TRBV3-2 | . | TGTGCCAGCAGCCAAGCGGGGCCAGACAGGGGGCGCAGGTGGCAGCAGTTCTTC | CASSQAGPDRGRRWQQFF